The T cell receptor beta chain under discussion was sequenced for a study of CD8 T cells in Susac syndrome. Study background: Among the Susac syndrome patients sequenced, 5 or 6 had active disease and under ten were in remission. Blood was drawn from Susac syndrome patients while they were therapy-naive, on corticosteroids, or on intravenous immunoglobulin alone. Study findings and constraints: Clonal expansion did not appear in Susac syndrome CD4+ T cell repertoires.

The CDR3 runs 14 residues. V lost 7 bases, J lost 7 bases, and 17 bases lay in between. After extraction with the RNeasy kit, roughly 0.45 to 1 ug of the RNA was reverse transcribed using random hexamers. immunoSEQ multiplex PCR amplified TCR beta CDR3 across 54 Vbeta, 13 Jbeta. MiXCR, run by TCRdb on the immunoSEQ multiplex PCR reads, gives a single entry per CDR3 protein. The table records around 170,000 distinct CDR3 sequences, almost 96% of them present only once. About this clonotype itself: Its specificity is not known.

The receptor was derived from a human donor with Susac syndrome. This chain joins TRBV12-3 or TRBV12-4 and TRBJ1-5, with D possibly being TRBD1 (5 bases). What was sequenced was CD4+ T cells from PBMCs. The CDR3 DNA sequence: TGTGCCAGCACACTGTCCGGCAGGGAGCAGCCCCAGCATTTT. Its protein is CASTLSGREQPQHF.